This entry lists 14 T cell receptor beta chains sequenced from one sample in a study of cytomegalovirus exposure and HLA in healthy donors. The PCR employed 60 Vbeta primers together with 13 Jbeta primers. Sequenced by immunoSEQ multiplex PCR; TCRdb stores in-frame clones only, minus some. The repertoire holds about 110,000 clones, with 82% as singletons. The sequenced sample was PBMCs. These receptors were obtained from a man aged 50-60 years in good health and CMV-seronegative.

The chain is built from TRBV5-1 and TRBJ2-7; 10 bases fit TRBD1. The CDR3 totals 14 residues. J lost 3 bases, V lost 3 bases, and 3 bases had no gene match. Germline assignment: CDR1 SGHRS and CDR2 YFSETQ. The CDR3 is CASSSDRGNYEQYF. CDR3 nucleotide sequence: TGCGCCAGCAGCTCGGACAGGGGGAACTACGAGCAGTACTTC.

This chain joins TRBV27 and TRBJ1-1; 8 nucleotides match TRBD1. Germline CDR1 is MNHEY and CDR2 is SMNVEV (reference sequence). This CDR3 has 17 residues. The V gene end was trimmed by 2 bases and the J gene end by 4 bases; junction bases not matched to a gene: 12. CDR3 sequence reads: CASSLRQGARYGTEAFF. The CDR3 nucleotides are TGTGCCAGCAGTTTACGGCAGGGGGCGCGATATGGCACTGAAGCTTTCTTT.

This chain uses TRBV4-1 with TRBJ1-2; D is undetermined. The CDR3 sequence is 15 residues long. Trimming cost V 7 bases and J 2 bases, with 17 bases left between them. Germline V gives CDR1 MGHRA, CDR2 YSYEKL. The CDR3 region is CASTTPGLTNYGYTF. Here the CDR3 DNA reads TGCGCCAGCACCACCCCAGGCCTAACCAACTATGGCTACACCTTC.

The chain recombines TRBV27 with TRBJ1-5; 12 nucleotides match TRBD1. Germline V CDR1 and CDR2: MNHEY, SMNVEV (reference sequence). This CDR3 spans 18 amino acids. V lost 6 bases and J lost 3; bases outside the gene matches: 12. This chain's CDR3 is CASSAGTGGTGNNQPQHF. The CDR3 DNA reads as TGTGCCAGCAGCGCCGGGACAGGGGGCACGGGGAACAATCAGCCCCAGCATTTT.

The genes are TRBV5-1 and TRBJ2-5, with D possibly matching TRBD2 (5 bases). This CDR3 spans 13 amino acids. Between the trimmed V and J ends, which lost 8 bases and 2 bases, there was a span of 13 bases. Germline lookup yields CDR1 SGHRS and CDR2 YFSETQ. The chain's CDR3 is CASHRGLQETQYF. CDR3 in DNA: TGCGCCAGTCACCGGGGTCTTCAAGAGACCCAGTACTTC. Full variable domain (rest looked up from reference TRBV5-1 and TRBJ2-5): KAGVTQTPRYLIKTRGQQVTLSCSPISGHRSVSWYQQTPGQGLQFLFEYFSETQRNKGNFPGRFSGRQFSNSRSEMNVSTLELGDSALYLCASHRGLQETQYFGPGTRLLVL.

This clone has only one observation. The CDR3 bases are TGTGCCAGCAGCCACGCTCTGGGAGGGAATAGCAATCAGCCCCAGCATTTT. Encoded protein: CASSHALGGNSNQPQHF. The rearrangement uses TRBV14 and TRBJ1-5; D is uncertain. Germline CDR1 SGHDN, CDR2 FVKESK. This CDR3 is built from 17 residues. V gave up 3 bases and J gave up 0 bases, with 15 bases separating them.

The V call is TRBV28, the J call TRBJ1-2, with D perhaps matching TRBD1 (6 bases). Germline CDR1 is MDHEN and CDR2 is SYDVKM. V was shortened by 3 bases and J by 5 bases, with 16 bases between the two germline ends. There are 15 residues in the CDR3. In DNA, the CDR3 is TGTGCCAGCAGTTTTTTGGGGAGGGGGGAATATGGCTACACCTTC. It codes for CASSFLGRGEYGYTF.

The chain joins TRBV5-1 to TRBJ1-2; D is ambiguous. Germline CDR1 reads SGHRS; CDR2 reads YFSETQ. This CDR3 is built from 15 residues. Between the trimmed V and J ends, which lost 0 bases and 8 bases, there was a span of 17 bases. The CDR3 DNA is TGCGCCAGCAGCTTGGAGAGCGGCGCCCCGGGCGGCTACACCTTC. Translating gives CASSLESGAPGGYTF.

The chain carries TRBV7-9 and TRBJ1-3; possibly TRBD1 for D (6 bases). The CDR3 sequence is 16 residues long. V was cut by 5 bases and J by 4 bases, with 18 bases left in between. Germline loops: CDR1 SEHNR, CDR2 FQNEAQ (reference sequence). CDR3 nucleotides: TGTGCCAGCAGCCATACCTCACAGGGAACCGGAAACACCATATATTTT. Encoded protein: CASSHTSQGTGNTIYF.

The chain uses TRBV14 and TRBJ2-1, with TRBD2 identical over 12 bases. Germline V gene sequence: CDR1 SGHDN, CDR2 FVKESK. The length of the CDR3 is 16 residues. The V segment lost 3 bases and the J segment 9 bases; nucleotides outside the gene matches: 9. The DNA of the CDR3 is TGTGCCAGCAGCCACCAACGGCTAGCGGGGGGGCGTGAGCAGTTCTTC. Translation: CASSHQRLAGGREQFF.

The V gene is TRBV29-1, the J gene TRBJ1-4; tentatively, D is TRBD1 (6 bases). This CDR3 is 15 amino acids long. V was shortened by 1 base and J by 7 bases, with 16 bases between the two germline ends. Germline values: CDR1 SQVTM, CDR2 ANQGSEA. The CDR3 loop reads CSVEVAGAGREKLFF. The CDR3 DNA reads as TGCAGCGTTGAAGTCGCGGGGGCGGGCCGTGAAAAACTGTTTTTT.

The chain is built from TRBV18 and TRBJ2-1, with a tentative D call TRBD1 (7 bases). Trimming took off 5 bases at V and 7 bases at J, with 21 bases between the two ends. The CDR3 consists of 16 residues. Germline lookup yields CDR1 KGHSH and CDR2 LQKENI. CDR3 sequence (DNA): TGTGCCAGCTCATCCAGACAGGGATCGGGGAGGAATGAGCAGTTCTTC. It codes for CASSSRQGSGRNEQFF.

The rearrangement uses TRBV28 and TRBJ1-5; D may be TRBD1 (5 bases). The germline V gene has CDR1 MDHEN and CDR2 SYDVKM. CDR3 length: 13 residues. CDR3 sequence: CVTRGGWGQPQHF. CDR3 bases: TGTGTTACCCGCGGGGGGTGGGGGCAGCCCCAGCATTTT. Full variable domain (missing parts from reference TRBV28 and TRBJ1-5): DVKVTQSSRYLVKRTGEKVFLECVQDMDHENMFWYRQDPGLGLRLIYFSYDVKMKEKGDIPEGYSVSREKKERFSLILESASTNQTSMYLCVTRGGWGQPQHFGDGTRLSIL.

The V and J genes are TRBV18 and TRBJ2-4; 10 bases are shared with TRBD1. The CDR3 covers 14 residues. J gave up 7 bases and V 6 bases, and 6 bases lay outside the gene matches. Germline CDR1 KGHSH, CDR2 LQKENI. The CDR3 region is CASSPTGGANIQYF. As DNA, the CDR3 is TGTGCCAGCTCTCCGACAGGGGGCGCGAACATTCAGTACTTC.